One sample yielded the 11 T cell receptor beta chains listed below, sequenced in a study of shared clonotypes between healthy human individuals. TCRdb's copy holds only in-frame clones and misses some; the assay was immunoSEQ multiplex PCR. The sample lists about 1.5 million clones, under 99% seen once, with roughly 0.42% in the top ten. The material sequenced was naive CD4+ T cells sorted from blood. Subset of the sample: CD45RA+ positively selected. The source is a man aged 25 to 45 in good health.

Only one count was recorded for this clone. The sample holds other DNA sequences that translate to the same CDR3. The J gene is TRBJ2-1, the V gene TRBV11-2; D remains ambiguous. V was trimmed by 1 base and J by 3 bases, leaving 7 bases between them. The length of the CDR3 is 14 residues. Germline CDR1 reads SGHAT; CDR2 reads FQNNGV. The CDR3 DNA is TGTGCCAGCAGCTTAGTCGGGCTCTACAATGAGCAGTTCTTC. Its protein is CASSLVGLYNEQFF.

The chain joins TRBV14 to TRBJ2-7; weak D call: TRBD1 (6 bases). V was pared by 4 bases and J by 1 base, with 20 bases between. The CDR3 length is 17 residues. Germline V gives CDR1 SGHDN, CDR2 FVKESK. CDR3 coding DNA: TGTGCCAGCAGCCCTGGAGGTGGGGGCGACGGATCCTACGAGCAGTACTTC. Encoded protein: CASSPGGGGDGSYEQYF.

This chain connects TRBV28 to TRBJ1-5, with D perhaps matching TRBD1 (6 bases). CDR1 is MDHEN, CDR2 SYDVKM, per germline. This CDR3 is built from 15 residues. V was shortened by 4 bases and J by 1 base, with 11 bases between the two germline ends. CDR3 protein: CASSSQGFSNQPQHF. CDR3 coding DNA: TGTGCCAGCAGTTCACAGGGTTTCAGCAATCAGCCCCAGCATTTT.

Points on this clone: Other nucleotide sequences from this sample produce the same CDR3. V is TRBV29-1 and J is TRBJ1-5; perhaps TRBD1 as D (5 bases). The CDR3 consists of 13 residues. Deletions cut 4 bases from V and 2 bases from J, with 9 bases between. CDR1 SQVTM and CDR2 ANQGSEA come from the germline V gene. The CDR3 loop reads CSVAGGGNQPQHF. The CDR3 nucleotides are TGCAGCGTTGCGGGGGGGGGCAATCAGCCCCAGCATTTT.

The chain has TRBV7-2 and TRBJ2-2; TRBD2 agrees at 11 bases. The V gene's germline CDR1 is SGHTA and CDR2 FQGNSA. The V and J ends lost 5 bases and 4 bases, in that order; junction bases with no gene match: 9. The CDR3 totals 17 residues. The CDR3 DNA sequence: TGTGCCAGCAGCCCGGCACTAGCGGGGGCGAGCACCGGGGAGCTGTTTTTT. Its protein is CASSPALAGASTGELFF.

The rearrangement joins TRBV7-8 to TRBJ1-1; D ambiguous. Germline-derived CDR1 and CDR2 are SGHVS and FQNEAQ. V was shortened by 5 bases and J by 7 bases, with 14 bases between the two germline ends. CDR3 length: 13 amino acids. In DNA, the CDR3 is TGTGCCAGCAGCAGAAGGGCGGCAGATGAAGCTTTCTTT. Protein product: CASSRRAADEAFF.

The V call is TRBV10-2, the J call TRBJ2-2; 9 nucleotides align to TRBD2. The J segment lost 8 bases and the V segment lost 10 bases, leaving 17 bases of the junction unmatched. From germline, CDR1 is WSHSY and CDR2 SAAADI. CDR3 size: 16 residues. The CDR3 sequence: CATSQGGRAVGGELFF. In DNA, the CDR3 is TGCGCCACCTCTCAAGGCGGGAGGGCCGTTGGGGGGGAGCTGTTTTTT.

This chain joins TRBV5-4 and TRBJ1-1; D not certain. Looked up from germline, CDR1 is SGHNT and CDR2 is YYREEE (reference sequence). This CDR3 is 13 amino acids long. The V end was cut by 3 bases, the J end by 3 bases, with 9 bases between. The CDR3 DNA follows: TGTGCCAGCAGCTCCGGGGTGGACACTGAAGCTTTCTTT. It yields the protein CASSSGVDTEAFF. The variable domain in full, completed from reference TRBV5-4 and TRBJ1-1, reads ETGVTQSPTHLIKTRGQQVTLRCSSQSGHNTVSWYQQALGQGPQFIFQYYREEENGRGNFPPRFSGLQFPNYSSELNVNALELDDSALYLCASSSGVDTEAFFGQGTRLTVV.

As regards this clone: Other DNA sequences in the same sample also yield this CDR3. This chain uses TRBV5-1 with TRBJ1-1; D is undetermined. Germline CDR1 SGHRS, CDR2 YFSETQ. CDR3 size: 13 residues. V lost 0 bases and J lost 5, with 8 bases in between. CDR3 sequence (DNA): TGCGCCAGCAGCTTGGAGGCTGTGACTGAAGCTTTCTTT. It is translated as CASSLEAVTEAFF. The complete variable domain, with remaining parts taken from reference TRBV5-1 and TRBJ1-1, reads KAGVTQTPRYLIKTRGQQVTLSCSPISGHRSVSWYQQTPGQGLQFLFEYFSETQRNKGNFPGRFSGRQFSNSRSEMNVSTLELGDSALYLCASSLEAVTEAFFGQGTRLTVV.

The rearrangement joins TRBV6-6 to TRBJ2-5, with D uncertain. CDR3 size: 11 residues. Germline V gene sequence: CDR1 MNHNY, CDR2 SVGAGI (reference sequence). Trimming stripped 4 bases from V and 4 bases from J, with 4 bases between. For the CDR3, the DNA is TGTGCCAGCAGTTTTTCAGAGACCCAGTACTTC. It encodes CASSFSETQYF.

The genes are TRBV4-2 and TRBJ1-4; 7 bases match TRBD1. This CDR3 comprises 16 residues. Trimming took 0 bases from V and 4 from J; bases not matched to a gene: 5. Germline V gene lookup returns CDR1 LGHNA and CDR2 YNFKEQ. The CDR3 reads CASSQERRQGNEKLFF. As DNA, the CDR3 is TGTGCCAGCAGCCAAGAGAGGAGACAGGGTAATGAAAAACTGTTTTTT.